Sequencing of this TCR beta chain was carried out in a study of CXCR3-negative and CXCR3-positive naive CD8 T cells. General study points: Higher TRB CDR3 hydrophobicity marked CXCR3-positive naive cells relative to CXCR3-negative naive cells.

Naivety in CD8+ T cells corresponded to a CD45RO-CCR7+CD27+CD95- phenotype. The study made its TRB cDNA libraries by 5' RACE, adding UMI labels. Reprocessing the 5' RACE reads, TCRdb reports a single entry for every CDR3 protein and omits DNA. Its table records approximately 100,000 distinct CDR3 sequences. This CDR3 region has 17 residues. CDR1 and CDR2 (germline): SGHTA, FQGNSA. Notes on this clonotype: The target antigen is unknown.

This TCR derives from a human donor in good health. Some clones in this sample may be carry-over from other donors' samples. What was sequenced was naive CXCR3+ CD8+ T cells from blood. Described subset: CD45RO-CCR7+CD27+CD95- naive CD8+ T cells expressing CXCR3 (TNR3+). The chain uses TRBV7-2 and TRBJ2-1; TCRdb indicates TRBD1, and absent DNA this call remains unverified. The CDR3 protein is CASSPRTQTSVYNEQFF.